This T cell receptor beta chain was recovered during a study of shared clonotypes between healthy human individuals. Unmatched junction bases numbered 2, after V lost 5 bases and J lost 6 bases. Germline V gives CDR1 SEHNR, CDR2 FQNEAQ (reference sequence). The CDR3 runs 14 residues. Generated by immunoSEQ multiplex PCR, the TCRdb table keeps only in-frame clones and is missing some. The table shows under 1 million clones, with around 92% occurring only once. Naivety among CD8 cells was defined by CD45RO negativity and positive CCR7 selection, thereby excluding terminally differentiated effector memory CD45RA+ cells.

The clonotype comes from a man aged 30 to 45 in good health. The gene calls are TRBV7-9 and TRBJ2-1; 12 bases agree with TRBD1. Sequencing was carried out using naive CD8+ T cells sorted from blood. CDR3 in amino acids: CASSGTGGSNEQFF. Written as DNA, the CDR3 is TGTGCCAGCAGCGGGACAGGGGGCTCCAATGAGCAGTTCTTC.